The 26 T cell receptor beta chains reported below all come from one sample, sequenced in a study of blood T cell repertoires in COVID-19. The repertoire was sequenced with immunoSEQ multiplex PCR; TCRdb's copy has only in-frame clones and lacks some. There are 150,000 to 200,000 clones in the sample; 80% occur only once, and around 15% lies in the top ten. Sequenced sample: PBMCs or T cells enriched from blood (not recorded which). The receptor source for this set is a man aged 60 to 69 who had been exposed to COVID-19.

The chain combines TRBV3-1 (or the pseudogene TRBV3-2) with TRBJ2-2; 9 bases line up with TRBD1. The CDR3 contains 16 residues. Germline-derived CDR1 and CDR2 are LGHDT and YNNKEL (reference sequence). V was pared by 4 bases and J by 5 bases, with 8 bases of the junction left unmatched. The CDR3 DNA sequence: TGTGCCAGCAGCCTTCCGACAGGGGGGTCGACCGGGGAGCTGTTTTTT. Amino acid sequence: CASSLPTGGSTGELFF.

The V and J genes are TRBV3-1 (or the pseudogene TRBV3-2) and TRBJ1-4, with 9 bases fitting TRBD1. The CDR3 loop spans 15 amino acids. The V gene end was trimmed by 1 base and the J gene end by 4 bases; junction bases not matched to a gene: 1. The germline V gene has CDR1 LGHDT and CDR2 YNNKEL (reference sequence). CDR3 residues: CASSQGGQGNEKLFF. The CDR3 DNA sequence: TGTGCCAGCAGCCAAGGGGGACAGGGTAATGAAAAACTGTTTTTT.

This clone was observed once. The chain uses TRBV2 and TRBJ2-7; 8 nucleotides match TRBD2. The CDR3 sequence is 14 residues long. V was clipped by 3 bases and J by 7 bases; unmatched bases: 8. Germline loops: CDR1 SNHLY, CDR2 FYNNEI. CDR3 residues: CASSEGGLAREQYF. The CDR3 nucleotides read TGTGCCAGCAGTGAGGGTGGACTAGCAAGGGAGCAGTACTTC.

The chain combines TRBV11-2 with TRBJ1-5, with D perhaps matching TRBD1 (6 bases). This CDR3 is 16 amino acids long. The V gene lost 1 base and the J gene lost 6 bases, with 16 bases spanning the gap. From germline, CDR1 is SGHAT and CDR2 FQNNGV. CDR3 in DNA: TGTGCCAGCAGCTTAGGGCGGGGGCCTACGGGTCAGCCCCAGCATTTT. It translates to CASSLGRGPTGQPQHF. The full variable domain, its missing parts supplied by reference TRBV11-2 and TRBJ1-5, is EAGVAQSPRYKIIEKRQSVAFWCNPISGHATLYWYQQILGQGPKLLIQFQNNGVVDDSQLPKDRFSAERLKGVDSTLKIQPAKLEDSAVYLCASSLGRGPTGQPQHFGDGTRLSIL.

This clone came up once. V is TRBV2 and J is TRBJ2-7; 12 positions agree with TRBD1. V lost 5 bases, J lost 6 bases, and 8 bases stayed unmatched. Germline CDR1 SNHLY, CDR2 FYNNEI. CDR3 size: 15 residues. CDR3 nucleotides: TGTGCCAGCAGTCCCGGGACAGGGGGCTTCTCCGAGCAGTACTTC. It is translated as CASSPGTGGFSEQYF.

The chain uses TRBV11-2 and TRBJ2-1, with TRBD2 identical over 12 bases. The V gene end was trimmed by 4 bases and the J gene end by 0 bases; junction bases not matched to a gene: 10. This CDR3 is built from 19 residues. Germline values: CDR1 SGHAT, CDR2 FQNNGV. The CDR3 DNA sequence: TGTGCCAGCAGCTCCCCCGGACTAGCGGGGACAAGCTCCTACAATGAGCAGTTCTTC. Translated, it gives CASSSPGLAGTSSYNEQFF.

This clone was detected a few times. The CDR3 sequence: CASSLGGLDYGYTF. The DNA of the CDR3 is TGTGCCAGCAGCTTAGGGGGACTGGACTATGGCTACACCTTC. The V and J genes are TRBV7-2 and TRBJ1-2; a possible D gene is TRBD1 (5 bases). Germline CDR1 is SGHTA and CDR2 is FQGNSA. V was clipped by 1 base and J by 3 bases, with 9 bases between them. The CDR3 totals 14 residues.

The V and J genes are TRBV28 and TRBJ2-5, with a possible D match to TRBD2 (5 bases). V was clipped by 6 bases and J by 2 bases, with 19 bases between them. Germline loops: CDR1 MDHEN, CDR2 SYDVKM. The CDR3 is 16 residues long. The CDR3 protein is CASSPPGVRGQETQYF. CDR3 nucleotide sequence: TGTGCCAGCAGCCCCCCCGGGGTCAGAGGGCAAGAGACCCAGTACTTC.

The rearrangement joins TRBV28 to TRBJ2-7; 7 nucleotides match TRBD1. The CDR3 covers 15 residues. Germline CDR1 reads MDHEN; CDR2 reads SYDVKM. J lost 1 base, V lost 9 bases, and 12 bases had no gene match. The CDR3 sequence is CASIGTVTLSYEQYF. In DNA form, the CDR3 reads TGTGCCAGTATCGGGACAGTCACTCTATCCTACGAGCAGTACTTC.

This chain uses TRBV19 with TRBJ2-7; D perhaps matches TRBD2 (6 bases). Trimming left V 5 bases short and J 0 bases short, with 14 bases between. The germline V gene has CDR1 LNHDA and CDR2 SQIVND (reference sequence). The CDR3 spans 15 residues. The CDR3 DNA reads as TGTGCCAGTAGTGAACAGGCGACTAGCTCCTACGAGCAGTACTTC. This sequence encodes CASSEQATSSYEQYF. Complete variable domain (other parts from reference TRBV19 and TRBJ2-7): DGGITQSPKYLFRKEGQNVTLSCEQNLNHDAMYWYRQDPGQGLRLIYYSQIVNDFQKGDIAEGYSVSREKKESFPLTVTSAQKNPTAFYLCASSEQATSSYEQYFGPGTRLTVT.

This clone showed up just once. The chain couples TRBV19 to TRBJ2-3; TRBD1 aligns across 8 bases. V shed 6 bases and J 1 base; nucleotides not matched to a gene: 9. This CDR3 region has 16 residues. From germline, CDR1 is LNHDA and CDR2 SQIVND (reference sequence). Written as DNA, the CDR3 is TGTGCCAGTAGCCTGAAGCGGACAGGGCGCACAGATACGCAGTATTTT. This translates into CASSLKRTGRTDTQYF.

The J gene is TRBJ2-2, the V gene TRBV27, with 8 bases that match TRBD2. V trimming: 5 bases; J trimming: 5 bases; junction bases outside the gene matches: 10. The germline V gene encodes CDR1 MNHEY and CDR2 SMNVEV (reference sequence). The CDR3 spans 16 residues. The CDR3 sequence: CASSTLPGLETGELFF. CDR3 coding DNA: TGTGCCAGCAGTACCCTCCCGGGACTAGAAACCGGGGAGCTGTTTTTT.

The CDR3 region has the DNA TGTGCCAGTAGTATATCCCCCGGGAAGAACACAGATACGCAGTATTTT. It yields the protein CASSISPGKNTDTQYF. The chain links TRBV19 to TRBJ2-3; the D gene is possibly TRBD2 (5 bases). The CDR3 totals 16 residues. Trimming cost V 2 bases and J 2 bases, with 14 bases left between them. CDR1 and CDR2 from the germline V gene are LNHDA and SQIVND (reference sequence). The full variable domain, in which reference TRBV19 and TRBJ2-3 provide the parts outside the CDR3, is DGGITQSPKYLFRKEGQNVTLSCEQNLNHDAMYWYRQDPGQGLRLIYYSQIVNDFQKGDIAEGYSVSREKKESFPLTVTSAQKNPTAFYLCASSISPGKNTDTQYFGPGTRLTVL.

J is TRBJ1-3 and V is TRBV6-5, with D maybe TRBD1 (5 bases). There are 15 residues in the CDR3. With 6 bases removed from V and 1 base from J, the gap between germline ends came to 13 bases. Germline CDR1 MNHEY, CDR2 SVGAGI. For the CDR3, the DNA is TGTGCCAGCAGACTCAGGGATCATTCTGGAAACACCATATATTTT. It specifies CASRLRDHSGNTIYF.

The chain is built from TRBV7-6 and TRBJ2-1, with 10 positions matching TRBD2. The trim removed 1 base at V and 8 bases at J, leaving 11 bases unmatched. Germline CDR1 reads SGHVS; CDR2 reads FNYEAQ. This CDR3 spans 17 amino acids. CDR3 amino acids: CASSLEGPAGGKDEQFF. CDR3 in DNA: TGTGCCAGCAGCTTAGAGGGCCCAGCGGGGGGGAAGGATGAGCAGTTCTTC. The entire variable domain, with the rest obtained from reference TRBV7-6 and TRBJ2-1, is as follows: GAGVSQSPRYKVTKRGQDVALRCDPISGHVSLYWYRQALGQGPEFLTYFNYEAQQDKSGLPNDRFSAERPEGSISTLTIQRTEQRDSAMYRCASSLEGPAGGKDEQFFGPGTRLTVL.

This clone was seen a single time. V gene TRBV6-5 combines with J gene TRBJ2-7; D uncertain. The CDR3 length is 14 residues. Germline CDR1 and CDR2: MNHEY and SVGAGI. V lost 0 bases and J lost 0, with 6 bases in between. CDR3 in amino acids: CASSYSGNSYEQYF. The CDR3 DNA sequence: TGTGCCAGCAGTTACTCGGGCAACTCCTACGAGCAGTACTTC.

By share, this clone ranks as medium-sized. V usage is TRBV2 and J usage is TRBJ2-1, with D unresolved. The CDR3 has 13 residues. Germline CDR1 is SNHLY and CDR2 is FYNNEI. The V and J ends lost 6 bases and 6 bases respectively, with 12 bases between them. The DNA of the CDR3 is TGTGCCAGCAGCACCCCCCGAGTCAATGAGCAGTTCTTC. Translating it yields CASSTPRVNEQFF.

V gene TRBV2 combines with J gene TRBJ1-4; D not resolved. CDR1 and CDR2 from the germline V gene are SNHLY and FYNNEI. The CDR3 is made up of 15 amino acids. Trimming took 2 bases from V and 8 from J, leaving 15 bases between them. CDR3 DNA: TGTGCCAGCAGTGAAACCAGCGCGAGAGGCGAAAAACTGTTTTTT. It encodes CASSETSARGEKLFF.

The chain links TRBV28 to TRBJ2-3; D perhaps matches TRBD2 (6 bases). With 2 bases removed from V and 0 bases from J, the gap between germline ends came to 9 bases. From germline, CDR1 is MDHEN and CDR2 SYDVKM. The CDR3 has 15 amino acids. The CDR3, as DNA: TGTGCCAGCAGTTTAGCGGGACTTAGCACAGATACGCAGTATTTT. Its translation is CASSLAGLSTDTQYF.

This clone was seen a single time. As DNA, the CDR3 is TGCGCCAGCAGCTTGGTTGGGACTAGCGGGACCTACAATGAGCAGTTCTTC. Its protein is CASSLVGTSGTYNEQFF. The chain has TRBV5-1 and TRBJ2-1, with TRBD2 matching over 13 bases. CDR3 length: 17 residues. Germline-derived CDR1 and CDR2 are SGHRS and YFSETQ. V shed 0 bases and J 2 bases; nucleotides not matched to a gene: 2.

The V gene is TRBV11-3, the J gene TRBJ2-7, with 9 bases matching TRBD1. After removal of 1 base from V and 5 bases from J, the junction contained 3 bases not matched to a gene. The CDR3 is made up of 14 amino acids. Germline V gene sequence: CDR1 SGHNT, CDR2 YENEEA. CDR3 in DNA: TGTGCCAGCAGCTTAGGTGACAGGGGGAACGAGCAGTACTTC. It specifies CASSLGDRGNEQYF.

The chain carries TRBV24-1 and TRBJ1-2; unclear D gene. The CDR3 totals 13 residues. V was clipped by 6 bases and J by 6 bases, with 13 bases between them. Germline V gene data show CDR1 as KGHDR and CDR2 as SFDVKD. CDR3 DNA sequence: TGTGCCACCAGTTCTAATCTTCCGGATGGCTACACCTTC. Encoded protein: CATSSNLPDGYTF.

The chain is built from TRBV19 and TRBJ1-1; TRBD1 matches 9 bases. CDR3 length: 16 residues. The junction had 6 bases not matched to a gene; V was cut back by 4 bases and J by 0 bases. The germline V gene encodes CDR1 LNHDA and CDR2 SQIVND (reference sequence). The CDR3 spells CASSTTGGWMNTEAFF. CDR3 sequence (DNA): TGTGCCAGTAGTACTACAGGGGGCTGGATGAACACTGAAGCTTTCTTT.

The gene calls are TRBV27 and TRBJ2-6; 9 bases line up with TRBD1. Germline assignment: CDR1 MNHEY and CDR2 SMNVEV (reference sequence). V was clipped by 5 bases and J by 0 bases; unmatched bases: 17. This CDR3 has 21 amino acids. CDR3 region: CASSHRGWPGQGTSGANVLTF. The CDR3 coding sequence is TGTGCCAGCAGTCACAGGGGGTGGCCGGGACAGGGAACCTCTGGGGCCAACGTCCTGACTTTC.

V and J are TRBV7-9 and TRBJ2-5; 10 nucleotides line up with TRBD1. Germline CDR1 SEHNR, CDR2 FQNEAQ (reference sequence). The CDR3 sequence is 16 residues long. V lost 5 bases and J lost 4; bases outside the gene matches: 10. The CDR3 protein is CASSIRTGTGAETQYF. CDR3 nucleotides: TGTGCCAGCAGCATTCGAACCGGGACAGGGGCAGAGACCCAGTACTTC. The variable domain in full, with the rest retrieved from reference TRBV7-9 and TRBJ2-5, is DTGVSQNPRHKITKRGQNVTFRCDPISEHNRLYWYRQTLGQGPEFLTYFQNEAQLEKSRLLSDRFSAERPKGSFSTLEIQRTEQGDSAMYLCASSIRTGTGAETQYFGPGTRLLVL.

The V and J genes are TRBV27 and TRBJ1-5, with 10 bases matching TRBD1. This CDR3 is built from 15 residues. The V gene end was trimmed by 6 bases and the J gene end by 4 bases; junction bases not matched to a gene: 6. The V gene's germline CDR1 is MNHEY and CDR2 SMNVEV (reference sequence). The CDR3 coding sequence is TGTGCCAGCAGGGGCCGGGACAGGGGTAATCAGCCCCAGCATTTT. Its translation is CASRGRDRGNQPQHF.